This T cell receptor (beta chain) was retrieved from a study of cytomegalovirus exposure and HLA in healthy donors. At the level of the study: From HLA-typed donors, an early data release held 70 million to 95 million unique TCRs.

The PCR was carried out with 60 Vbeta primers and 13 Jbeta primers. How the authors handled the data: A follow-up analysis tallied 60 million to 85 million unique TCR beta chains, some 9.9 million shared. The method was immunoSEQ multiplex PCR; TCRdb's version includes in-frame clones alone and lacks a portion of them. D and trimming were read from the DNA, whereas the V and J calls and clone size are those reported in that table. In the table there are 110,000 to 150,000 clones, 80% of which are singletons. Comment on this clone: Its antigen is unknown.

Study results and limitations: Reportedly, fewer N-insertions than the approximately 690-donor mean appeared in an Asian-associated ancestry cluster in a later analysis. Judged likely to be a sequencing artifact was a cluster of highly shared sequence variants.

This receptor was obtained from a male donor in good health and CMV-seropositive. Sequencing was done on a sample of PBMCs.

CDR3 sequence (DNA): TGTGCCAGCAGTTCGGGACAGGGCTTTCTCACTGAAGCTTTCTTT. It encodes CASSSGQGFLTEAFF. This chain uses TRBV6-5 with TRBJ1-1, with TRBD1 identical over 9 bases. The CDR3 length is 15 residues. V lost 4 bases to trimming and J lost 4 bases; unmatched junction nucleotides: 7. Germline V gene data show CDR1 as MNHEY and CDR2 as SVGAGI.